The text below deals with one T cell receptor beta chain. Only in-frame clones appear in the TCRdb table, and some are missing; sequencing was by immunoSEQ multiplex PCR. The sample shows roughly 71,000 clones, about 87% of them seen only once. The CDR3 spans 15 residues. V was clipped by 7 bases and J by 0 bases, with 17 bases between them. Germline V lookup: CDR1 SQVTM, CDR2 ANQGSEA. This sample was taken from a study of OX40 agonist ivuxolimab in advanced cancers. This TCR was sampled from an adult with an advanced solid tumor such as melanoma, head and neck, liver or kidney cancer. Sequences were derived from CD4+ or CD8+ T cells sorted from blood, sampled in a trial of the OX40 agonist ivuxolimab. The chain carries TRBV29-1 and TRBJ2-3; possible D gene TRBD1, 6 bases. The CDR3, as DNA: TGCAGCGCTAACTCTCGGACAGTCAGCACAGATACGCAGTATTTT. This sequence encodes CSANSRTVSTDTQYF.